There are many counts of the clone carrying this TCR beta chain. Its matching antigen is unknown. TCR beta CDR3 amplification used RNA transcripts. HTBI primers primed a first-round RT-PCR, and a second-round multiplex PCR followed. TCRdb passed the multiplex PCR reads through MiXCR, listing each CDR3 protein once. The sample shows 620,000 or so distinct CDR3 sequences, approximately 22% of them seen only once. The entry originates in a study of Graves' ophthalmopathy and Graves' hyperthyroidism. CDR3 length: 14 residues. V gave up 7 bases and J gave up 2 bases, with 15 bases separating them. CDR1 and CDR2 from the germline V gene are SNHLY and FYNNEI. General study results and limits: The model predicted ophthalmopathy progression with more than 70% sensitivity and under 75% specificity.

The chain is built from TRBV2 and TRBJ2-7; D is undetermined. This TCR derives from a woman aged 18-29 years with stable Graves' hyperthyroidism. Some clones in this sample may be carry-over from other donors' samples. The source material was peripheral blood. The CDR3 loop is CASIAGKFTYEQYF. Here the CDR3 DNA reads TGTGCCAGCATCGCAGGAAAATTTACCTACGAGCAGTACTTC.